The 11 T cell receptor beta chains reported below all come from one sample, sequenced in a study of blood T cell repertoires in COVID-19. Sequencing used immunoSEQ multiplex PCR; TCRdb keeps in-frame clones, though not all of them. The sample yields a few hundred thousand clones, around 92% seen once. Sequencing input: PBMCs or T cells enriched from blood (not recorded which). These receptors were obtained from a woman aged 55-70 years who had recovered from COVID-19.

The rearrangement uses TRBV5-1 and TRBJ1-2; 8 bases match TRBD1. Germline V gives CDR1 SGHRS, CDR2 YFSETQ. J gave up 3 bases and V 5 bases, and 15 bases lay outside the gene matches. This CDR3 has 17 residues. CDR3 sequence: CASRRTMDREVYYGYTF. CDR3 DNA sequence: TGCGCCAGCAGGCGCACCATGGACAGGGAGGTTTACTATGGCTACACCTTC.

This clone was seen just once. DNA of the CDR3: TGTGCCAGCAGGAGGGACAGGGAGTTTGAGGGGGGTAGGACTGAAGCTTTCTTT. Its protein is CASRRDREFEGGRTEAFF. The rearrangement joins TRBV7-9 to TRBJ1-1; 9 bases are a match to TRBD1. The germline V gene encodes CDR1 SEHNR and CDR2 FQNEAQ (reference sequence). The CDR3 is made up of 18 amino acids. V shed 6 bases, J shed 5 bases, and the junction held 19 bases outside the gene matches.

V and J are TRBV5-6 and TRBJ2-5; 8 nucleotides match TRBD2. Germline CDR1 is SGHDT and CDR2 is YYEEEE. The CDR3 runs 14 residues. With V trimmed by 5 bases and J by 3 bases, 6 bases remained unmatched. The CDR3 is CASSRSGAEETQYF. As DNA, the CDR3 is TGTGCCAGCAGTCGTAGCGGGGCTGAAGAGACCCAGTACTTC. Full variable domain (rest looked up from reference TRBV5-6 and TRBJ2-5): DAGVTQSPTHLIKTRGQQVTLRCSPKSGHDTVSWYQQALGQGPQFIFQYYEEEERQRGNFPDRFSGHQFPNYSSELNVNALLLGDSALYLCASSRSGAEETQYFGPGTRLLVL.

V and J are TRBV15 and TRBJ2-3; TRBD2 matches at 9 bases. Germline trimming cut 0 bases from V and 7 bases from J; bases unmatched to any gene: 14. The CDR3 runs 18 residues. CDR1 is LNHNV, CDR2 YYDKDF, per germline (reference sequence). CDR3: CATSRDGGLARDLNTQYF. CDR3 sequence (DNA): TGTGCCACCAGCAGAGATGGGGGACTAGCTCGGGATTTGAATACGCAGTATTTT.

The chain combines TRBV6-5 with TRBJ1-5, with a tentative D call TRBD1 (5 bases). Trimming took 10 bases from V and 0 from J, leaving 10 bases between them. The CDR3 is 13 amino acids. CDR1 is MNHEY and CDR2 is SVGAGI in the germline V gene. CDR3 DNA sequence: TGTGCCACCAGGGAGTATAGCAATCAGCCCCAGCATTTT. This codes for CATREYSNQPQHF.

The genes are TRBV10-3 and TRBJ2-3, with 9 bases identical to TRBD2. The CDR3 runs 16 residues. Looked up from germline, CDR1 is ENHRY and CDR2 is SYGVKD. J gave up 2 bases and V 2 bases, and 5 bases lay outside the gene matches. The CDR3 sequence: CAISEAAGGYTDTQYF. The CDR3 DNA sequence: TGTGCCATCAGTGAGGCAGCGGGGGGATACACAGATACGCAGTATTTT.

The genes are TRBV6-1 and TRBJ2-2; D uncertain. V lost 0 bases, J lost 7 bases, and 9 bases lay in between. This CDR3 region has 14 residues. Per the germline V gene, CDR1 is MNHNS and CDR2 is SASEGT. CDR3 sequence: CASSEASRSGELFF. CDR3 in DNA: TGTGCCAGCAGTGAAGCGAGTCGAAGCGGGGAGCTGTTTTTT.

The V and J genes are TRBV9 and TRBJ2-7, with 7 positions matching TRBD2. The CDR3 has 14 residues. Looked up from germline, CDR1 is SGDLS and CDR2 is YYNGEE. With 0 bases clipped from V and 2 bases from J, the junction kept 2 bases outside the gene matches. DNA of the CDR3: TGTGCCAGCAGCGTAGACGGGACTACCTACGAGCAGTACTTC. The encoded protein is CASSVDGTTYEQYF.

V is TRBV13 and J is TRBJ2-1; 7 nucleotides match TRBD2. V was clipped by 0 bases and J by 5 bases; unmatched bases: 4. The CDR3 covers 15 residues. The V gene's germline CDR1 is PRHDT and CDR2 FYEKMQ (reference sequence). The CDR3 loop is CASSLGGSGHNEQFF. Written as DNA, the CDR3 is TGTGCCAGCAGCTTAGGCGGTAGCGGGCACAATGAGCAGTTCTTC.

The rearrangement links TRBV3-1 (or the pseudogene TRBV3-2) to TRBJ1-3; perhaps TRBD1 as D (5 bases). The ends were cut back, 3 bases at V and 2 bases at J, with 8 bases in the middle. Per germline, CDR1 LGHDT and CDR2 YNNKEL (reference sequence). The CDR3 has 14 amino acids. CDR3 DNA: TGTGCCAGCAGCCATCCAGGGACTGGAAACACCATATATTTT. This sequence encodes CASSHPGTGNTIYF.

This clone has just one count. The CDR3 spells CASSSSGTGLTDGYTF. In DNA, the CDR3 is TGTGCCAGCAGTTCCTCCGGGACAGGGTTAACCGATGGCTACACCTTC. The V gene is TRBV28, the J gene TRBJ1-2; 9 positions match TRBD1. V shed 4 bases, J shed 6 bases, and the junction held 12 bases outside the gene matches. The CDR3 spans 16 residues. Looked up from germline, CDR1 is MDHEN and CDR2 is SYDVKM.